Listed here is a single T cell receptor (beta chain). What it binds is unknown. These data originate in a study of T cells after yellow fever vaccination. Study-level background: Those fractions that held only low numbers of cells were prepared using the SMART-Seq v4 Ultra Low Input RNA kit.

General observations from the study: Most primary-vaccination clones recurred post-booster (nearly 98% CD4, 85% to 90% CD8).

The CDR3 runs to 16 residues. V lost 1 base to trimming and J lost 3 bases; unmatched junction nucleotides: 8. Germline V gene data show CDR1 as SGHRS and CDR2 as YFSETQ. A universal primer site and UMIs were added as TCR cDNA was made by 5'RACE template switching. TCRdb analysed the 5' RACE reads with MiXCR anew, one entry per CDR3 protein. The sample consists of some 320,000 distinct CDR3 sequences, roughly 10% of them appearing once. The source material was CD4+ T cells sorted from PBMCs, sampled 45 days after the yellow fever booster vaccination. The chain couples TRBV5-1 to TRBJ2-5; 8 bases map to TRBD2. The receptor comes from a man younger than 35 who received the YFV17D yellow fever vaccine. The CDR3 DNA reads TGCGCCAGCAGCTTGATGGTAGCGGGATCGGAAGAGACCCAGTACTTC. Amino acids: CASSLMVAGSEETQYF.